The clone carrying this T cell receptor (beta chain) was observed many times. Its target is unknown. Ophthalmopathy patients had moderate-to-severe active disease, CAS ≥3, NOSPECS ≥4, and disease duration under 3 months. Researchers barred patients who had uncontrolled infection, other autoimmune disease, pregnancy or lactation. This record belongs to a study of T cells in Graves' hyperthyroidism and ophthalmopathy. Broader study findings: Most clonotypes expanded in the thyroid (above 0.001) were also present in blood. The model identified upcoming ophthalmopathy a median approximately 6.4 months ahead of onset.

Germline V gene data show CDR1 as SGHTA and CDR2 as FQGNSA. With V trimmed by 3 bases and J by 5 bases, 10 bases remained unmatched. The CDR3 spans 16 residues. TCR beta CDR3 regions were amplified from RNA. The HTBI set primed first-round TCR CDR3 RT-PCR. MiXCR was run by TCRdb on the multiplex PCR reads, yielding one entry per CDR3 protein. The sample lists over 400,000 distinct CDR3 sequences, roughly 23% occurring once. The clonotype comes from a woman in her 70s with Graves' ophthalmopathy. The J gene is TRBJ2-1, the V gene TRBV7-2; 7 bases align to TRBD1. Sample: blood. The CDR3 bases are TGTGCCAGCAGCTTTTTCGCAGGGGGTATCAACAATGAGCAGTTCTTC. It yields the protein CASSFFAGGINNEQFF. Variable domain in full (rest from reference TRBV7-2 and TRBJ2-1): GAGVSQSPSNKVTEKGKDVELRCDPISGHTALYWYRQSLGQGLEFLIYFQGNSAPDKSGLPSDRFSAERTGGSVSTLTIQRTQQEDSAVYLCASSFFAGGINNEQFFGPGTRLTVL.